This TCR beta chain was sequenced for a study of cytomegalovirus exposure and HLA in healthy donors. Overall study results and limits: Specificity for CMV antigens was confirmed in vitro for a few of the CMV-associated chains.

A word on this clone: Antigen: not known.

This PCR relied on a set of 60 Vbeta primers and 13 Jbeta primers. Produced via immunoSEQ multiplex PCR; TCRdb's table is partial and in-frame only. The sample has about 200,000 clones; over 60% are singletons. The receptor comes from a man in his forties in good health and CMV-seronegative. Sequenced input: PBMCs.

The CDR3 here is CSARDKTEAFF. CDR3 nucleotides: TGCAGTGCTAGAGACAAAACTGAAGCTTTCTTT. This chain joins TRBV20-1 and TRBJ1-1, with unresolved D. With 0 bases removed from V and 5 bases from J, the gap between germline ends came to 4 bases. The CDR3 totals 11 residues. Per germline, CDR1 DFQATT and CDR2 SNEGSKA (reference sequence).